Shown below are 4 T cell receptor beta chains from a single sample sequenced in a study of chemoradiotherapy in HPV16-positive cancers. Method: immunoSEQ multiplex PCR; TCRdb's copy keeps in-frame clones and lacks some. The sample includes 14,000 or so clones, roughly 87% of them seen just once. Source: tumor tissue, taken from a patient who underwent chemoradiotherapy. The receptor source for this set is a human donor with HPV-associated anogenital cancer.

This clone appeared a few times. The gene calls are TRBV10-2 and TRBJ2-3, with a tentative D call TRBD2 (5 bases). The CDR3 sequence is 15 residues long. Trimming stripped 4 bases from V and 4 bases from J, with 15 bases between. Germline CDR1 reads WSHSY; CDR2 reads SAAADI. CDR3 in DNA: TGCGCCAGCAGTGCCCCTCGGGGTGGCGCAGATACGCAGTATTTT. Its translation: CASSAPRGGADTQYF.

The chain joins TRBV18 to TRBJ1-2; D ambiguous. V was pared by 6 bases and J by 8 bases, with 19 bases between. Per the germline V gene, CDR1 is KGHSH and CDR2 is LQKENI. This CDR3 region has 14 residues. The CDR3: CASSPSEDSGGYTF. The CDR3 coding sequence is TGTGCCAGCTCTCCGTCGGAGGATTCAGGAGGCTACACCTTC.

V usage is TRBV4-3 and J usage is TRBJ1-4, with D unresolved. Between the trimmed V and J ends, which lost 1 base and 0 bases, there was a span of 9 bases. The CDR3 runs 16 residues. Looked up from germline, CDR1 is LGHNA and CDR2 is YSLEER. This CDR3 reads CASSQGSMTTNEKLFF. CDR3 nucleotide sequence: TGCGCCAGCAGCCAAGGAAGCATGACAACTAATGAAAAACTGTTTTTT.

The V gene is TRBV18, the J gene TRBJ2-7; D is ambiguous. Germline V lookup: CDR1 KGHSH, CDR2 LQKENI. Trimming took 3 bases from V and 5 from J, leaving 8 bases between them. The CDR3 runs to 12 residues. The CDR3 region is CASSPERNEQYF. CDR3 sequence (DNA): TGTGCCAGCTCACCCGAAAGGAACGAGCAGTACTTC.